This T cell receptor beta chain was retrieved from a study of blood T cell repertoires in COVID-19. Authors' methods: Estimation of nucleated cell counts was performed using reference gene primer amplification. Sequencing used immunoSEQ multiplex PCR; TCRdb keeps in-frame clones, though not all of them. Clonal size and the V and J genes are those of that table, whereas D and trimming came from the DNA. The table shows 250,000 or so clones, with roughly 90% occurring only once. V was pared by 0 bases and J by 2 bases, with 11 bases between. CDR3 length: 15 amino acids. Germline V lookup: CDR1 SGHNT, CDR2 YYREEE (reference sequence). Participants came from 20 to 25 US areas, aged about 18 to 90 years.

Sequenced material: PBMCs or T cells enriched from blood (not recorded which). The chain combines TRBV5-4 with TRBJ1-2, with D perhaps TRBD1 (5 bases). The receptor comes from a man aged 35 to 55 who had been exposed to COVID-19. This chain's CDR3 is CASSLDRGYNYGYTF. CDR3 coding DNA: TGTGCCAGCAGCTTGGATCGGGGGTACAACTATGGCTACACCTTC.